The clone carrying this T cell receptor (beta chain) was observed a single time. Unique molecular identifiers were incorporated into the prepared TCRbeta library. Using its own MiXCR run on the PCR reads, TCRdb lists one record per CDR3 protein. Of 360,000 or so distinct CDR3 sequences listed, 20% are singletons. The data derive from a study of T-cell reconstitution after alpha-beta-depleted transplantation in children. Sequencing was performed on PBMCs from the stem cell graft donor, taken from the stem cell graft. This clonotype was obtained from a human donor who donated a stem cell graft to a child with acute myeloid leukemia.

The CDR3 bases are TGTGCCAGCAGGTCGGCAGGGGGGGGGTACGAGCAGTACTTC. Translated: CASRSAGGGYEQYF. V and J are TRBV28 and TRBJ2-7; D possibly uses TRBD1 or TRBD2 (7 bases each). Germline CDR1 and CDR2: MDHEN and SYDVKM. Trimming took 6 bases from V and 4 from J, leaving 16 bases between them. The CDR3 extends over 14 amino acids.